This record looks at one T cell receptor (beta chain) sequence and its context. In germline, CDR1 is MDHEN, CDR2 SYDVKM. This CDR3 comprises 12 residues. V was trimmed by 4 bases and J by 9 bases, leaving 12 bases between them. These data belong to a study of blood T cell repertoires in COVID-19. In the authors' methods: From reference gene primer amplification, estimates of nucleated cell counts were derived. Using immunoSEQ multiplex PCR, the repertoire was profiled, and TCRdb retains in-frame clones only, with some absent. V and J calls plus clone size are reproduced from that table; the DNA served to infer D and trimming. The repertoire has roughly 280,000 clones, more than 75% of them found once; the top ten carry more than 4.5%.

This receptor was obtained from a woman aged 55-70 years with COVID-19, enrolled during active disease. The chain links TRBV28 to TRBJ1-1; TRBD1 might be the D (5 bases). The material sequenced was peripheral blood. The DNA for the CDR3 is TGTGCCAGCAGTTCCCCCAGGGTTAAAGCTTTCTTT. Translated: CASSSPRVKAFF.